The 17 T cell receptor beta chains in this list originate from one sample, sequenced in a study of blood T cell repertoires in COVID-19. Assay used: immunoSEQ multiplex PCR; TCRdb lists only in-frame clones, some missing. The repertoire holds some 210,000 clones, 65% to 85% seen once, with roughly 2.9% in the top ten. Material for sequencing was peripheral blood. The receptors originated from a man in his forties or fifties with active or convalescent COVID-19.

The J gene is TRBJ1-3, the V gene TRBV28; TRBD1 aligns across 8 bases. CDR3 length: 16 residues. With 8 bases clipped from V and 0 bases from J, the junction kept 9 bases outside the gene matches. Germline loops: CDR1 MDHEN, CDR2 SYDVKM. DNA of the CDR3: TGTGCCAGCCAGTTACAGGGGGTCCTCTCTGGAAACACCATATATTTT. Its protein product is CASQLQGVLSGNTIYF.

The J gene is TRBJ1-1, the V gene TRBV7-9, with D maybe TRBD1 (6 bases). This CDR3 spans 13 amino acids. The germline V and J ends were trimmed by 4 bases and 3 bases, with 9 bases remaining between them. Germline V gene data show CDR1 as SEHNR and CDR2 as FQNEAQ (reference sequence). The CDR3 DNA sequence: TGTGCCAGCAGCTCTTACAGGGACACTGAAGCTTTCTTT. It translates to CASSSYRDTEAFF.

The chain uses TRBV6-5 and TRBJ1-6; unclear D gene. The CDR3 covers 14 residues. Looked up from germline, CDR1 is MNHEY and CDR2 is SVGAGI. The V end lost 6 bases, the J end lost 8 bases, and 14 bases lay between the germline ends. The chain's CDR3 is CASSRSPGDSPLHF. The CDR3 DNA follows: TGTGCCAGCAGCAGATCTCCCGGGGATTCACCCCTCCACTTT.

The chain has TRBV5-4 and TRBJ2-7, with a tentative D call TRBD2 (5 bases). The germline V and J ends were trimmed by 3 bases and 2 bases, with 9 bases remaining between them. Germline CDR1 SGHNT, CDR2 YYREEE (reference sequence). The CDR3 length is 13 residues. CDR3 DNA: TGTGCCAGCAGCTCGCGAGGGCCCTACGAGCAGTACTTC. Its translation is CASSSRGPYEQYF. Using reference TRBV5-4 and TRBJ2-7 for the parts outside the CDR3, the full variable domain is ETGVTQSPTHLIKTRGQQVTLRCSSQSGHNTVSWYQQALGQGPQFIFQYYREEENGRGNFPPRFSGLQFPNYSSELNVNALELDDSALYLCASSSRGPYEQYFGPGTRLTVT.

Only one count was recorded for this clone. This rearrangement joins TRBV19 to TRBJ2-1; 11 nucleotides agree with TRBD2. This CDR3 contains 16 residues. Germline-derived CDR1 and CDR2 are LNHDA and SQIVND (reference sequence). J lost 4 bases, V lost 6 bases, and 8 bases had no gene match. CDR3: CASSPRLAGLYNEQFF. In DNA, the CDR3 is TGTGCCAGTAGCCCACGACTAGCGGGGCTTTACAATGAGCAGTTCTTC.

The chain is built from TRBV10-3 and TRBJ1-2; D not certain. The CDR3 contains 15 residues. V dropped 0 bases and J dropped 1 base, with 9 bases sitting between them. The germline CDR1 and CDR2 sequences are ENHRY and SYGVKD. CDR3 DNA sequence: TGTGCCATCAGTGAGTCGAGAGAGAATAACTATGGCTACACCTTC. Translation gives CAISESRENNYGYTF.

The chain couples TRBV19 to TRBJ2-7; no clear D. Germline CDR1 LNHDA, CDR2 SQIVND (reference sequence). This CDR3 comprises 15 residues. V lost 5 bases, J lost 0 bases, and 14 bases lay in between. The CDR3 DNA reads as TGTGCCAGTAGTGGCGCACGGAGCAGCTCCTACGAGCAGTACTTC. Its translation is CASSGARSSSYEQYF.

The chain employs TRBV5-5 and TRBJ2-1, with 12 bases that match TRBD1. CDR3 length equals 16 residues. With V trimmed by 4 bases and J by 5 bases, 7 bases remained unmatched. From germline, CDR1 is SGHKS and CDR2 YYEKEE (reference sequence). The CDR3: CASSPGDRGLDNEQFF. Here the CDR3 DNA reads TGTGCCAGCAGCCCCGGGGACAGGGGGCTGGACAATGAGCAGTTCTTC.

The V and J genes are TRBV29-1 and TRBJ1-3, with a tentative D call TRBD1 (6 bases). This CDR3 is 14 amino acids long. V dropped 4 bases and J dropped 3 bases, with 13 bases sitting between them. Germline values: CDR1 SQVTM, CDR2 ANQGSEA. The chain's CDR3 is CSVAEQGGGNTIYF. The CDR3 DNA reads as TGCAGCGTTGCGGAACAGGGTGGTGGAAACACCATATATTTT.

The chain carries TRBV21-1 and TRBJ2-1; the table's D call, TRBD2, has no DNA check behind it. TRBV21-1 is flagged as a pseudogene. The CDR3 is 16 residues long. CDR3 in DNA: TGTGCCAGCAGCAAAGACAAGCGGGAGGGCCCCGATGAGCAGTTCTTC. Amino acids: CASSKDKREGPDEQFF.

A single count supports this clone. The rearrangement joins TRBV30 to TRBJ2-3; D is perhaps TRBD1 (5 bases). Germline V gene data show CDR1 as GTSNPN and CDR2 as SVGIG (reference sequence). This CDR3 comprises 13 residues. V was shortened by 0 bases and J by 4 bases, with 8 bases between the two germline ends. CDR3 protein: CAWSVRGSDTQYF. The CDR3 nucleotides read TGTGCCTGGAGTGTAAGGGGATCAGATACGCAGTATTTT. Full variable domain (rest looked up from reference TRBV30 and TRBJ2-3): SQTIHQWPATLVQPVGSPLSLECTVEGTSNPNLYWYRQAAGRGLQLLFYSVGIGQISSEVPQNLSASRPQDRQFILSSKKLLLSDSGFYLCAWSVRGSDTQYFGPGTRLTVL.

The chain has TRBV6-5 and TRBJ1-2; 9 bases are a match to TRBD1. The V and J ends lost 7 bases and 3 bases, in that order; junction bases with no gene match: 9. Germline CDR1 is MNHEY and CDR2 is SVGAGI. The CDR3 is 15 amino acids. The CDR3 loop reads CASTSGTGNDYGYTF. Here the CDR3 DNA reads TGTGCCAGCACCTCCGGGACAGGGAATGACTATGGCTACACCTTC.

The V gene is TRBV2, the J gene TRBJ2-1; 14 bases align to TRBD2. The V and J ends lost 4 bases and 7 bases, in that order; junction bases with no gene match: 6. This CDR3 contains 16 residues. Germline V lookup: CDR1 SNHLY, CDR2 FYNNEI. The CDR3 here is CASSGGLAGGTNEQFF. The CDR3 nucleotides are TGTGCCAGCAGTGGTGGACTAGCGGGGGGAACAAATGAGCAGTTCTTC.

The genes are TRBV5-5 and TRBJ2-1; a possible D gene is TRBD2 (5 bases). Germline CDR1 and CDR2: SGHKS and YYEKEE (reference sequence). With 3 bases removed from V and 10 bases from J, the gap between germline ends came to 20 bases. CDR3 length equals 15 residues. The CDR3 spells CASSSGVSTRREQFF. The CDR3 bases are TGTGCCAGCAGCTCCGGGGTCTCGACCCGAAGGGAGCAGTTCTTC.

This chain connects TRBV25-1 to TRBJ1-1; D is undetermined. V dropped 4 bases and J dropped 2 bases, with 8 bases sitting between them. Germline CDR1 reads MGHDK; CDR2 reads SYGVNS. This CDR3 region has 13 residues. The CDR3 DNA reads as TGTGCCAGCAGTGGGCGGACTAACACTGAAGCTTTCTTT. It yields the protein CASSGRTNTEAFF.

This clone was counted a few times. The rearrangement links TRBV12-5 to TRBJ1-4; 9 positions match TRBD1. The CDR3 runs 14 residues. The germline gives CDR1 LGHNT, CDR2 FRNRAP. Unmatched junction bases numbered 5, after V lost 5 bases and J lost 7 bases. The CDR3 reads CASGPPDRGEKLFF. The CDR3 DNA reads TGTGCTAGTGGTCCCCCGGACAGGGGTGAAAAACTGTTTTTT.

The rearrangement joins TRBV5-1 to TRBJ2-5; TRBD1 matches at 7 bases. V was pared by 1 base and J by 0 bases, with 3 bases of the junction left unmatched. Germline CDR1 reads SGHRS; CDR2 reads YFSETQ. The CDR3 totals 15 residues. The CDR3 sequence is CASSLTRGYQETQYF. The CDR3 bases are TGCGCCAGCAGCTTGACCAGGGGGTACCAAGAGACCCAGTACTTC.